The clone carrying this TCR beta chain was detected once. Investigators excluded patients with uncontrolled infection, other autoimmune disease, pregnancy or lactation. The data stem from a study of T cells in Graves' hyperthyroidism and ophthalmopathy. RNA transcripts served as the template for amplifying TCR beta CDR3 regions. The HTBI primer set drove a first-round RT-PCR of the TCR CDR3. TCRdb reanalysed the multiplex PCR reads using MiXCR and keeps one entry per CDR3 protein. The repertoire holds about 400,000 distinct CDR3 sequences, more than 15% seen once, with about 27% in the top ten. The source material was blood. This TCR was recovered from a woman aged 18 to 35 with Graves' hyperthyroidism that later progressed to Graves' ophthalmopathy.

CDR3 loop: CASSPPYSALAASKYNTDTQYF. The CDR3 DNA reads TGTGCCAGCTCACCACCGTACTCAGCACTAGCCGCCTCCAAGTACAACACAGATACGCAGTATTTT. This chain connects TRBV18 to TRBJ2-3; possible D gene TRBD2, 6 bases. This CDR3 is built from 22 residues. With 0 bases removed from V and 2 bases from J, the gap between germline ends came to 30 bases. Germline CDR1 reads KGHSH; CDR2 reads LQKENI.